The sequence of this T cell receptor (beta chain) was determined in a study of blood T cells in healthy people across ages. A J-beta primer mix and a sample-barcoded 5' primer were used in a second PCR of about 6 to 12 cycles. Every individual sample yielded 2.5 million or more paired-end reads (each containing CDR3). Via MiXCR, TCRdb re-called the 5' RACE reads, giving one row per CDR3 protein. The sample lists approximately 1.5 million distinct CDR3 sequences, 30% to 35% occurring once. Study-wide results and limits: Across samples, TCR beta diversity tracked strongly with naive T cell percentage.

Germline V gives CDR1 MGHRA, CDR2 YSYEKL. The CDR3 has 14 amino acids. V was clipped by 1 base and J by 7 bases; unmatched bases: 6. A note on this clonotype: Its specificity is unknown.

This TCR was recovered from a woman in her twenties or thirties in good health. Sequences were obtained from blood. The chain has TRBV4-1 and TRBJ1-2; 7 positions agree with TRBD1. CDR3 sequence reads: CASSQGTGQGGYTF. CDR3 in DNA: TGCGCCAGCAGCCAAGGGACAGGACAAGGTGGCTACACCTTC.